The T cell receptor beta chain described here comes from a study of Ad26.COV2.S vaccination and SARS-CoV-2 variants. Looking at the study overall: Donor was assigned to the Ad26.COV2.S arm of trial COV1001. Ad26.COV2.S shots went into the muscle once or twice, 56 days apart.

Described treatment: some 20 received Ad26.COV2.S at low or high dose, single or two shots; five or six received placebo; per-sample allocation not given. Day 63 after the first injection of vaccine or placebo was the sampling time. Repertoires were generated with immunoSEQ multiplex PCR, while TCRdb's copy carries only in-frame clones and drops some. The top ten clones hold less than 4.5% of a sample with approximately 420,000 clones, around 89% of them seen once. Notes on this clone: The antigen is not known.

Study-wide results and caveats: The placebo group had lower spike-specific TCR breadth than the vaccine recipients did.

Trimming removed 6 bases from V and 3 bases from J, with 12 bases in between. Germline V gene sequence: CDR1 MNHEY, CDR2 SVGAGI. The CDR3 loop spans 13 amino acids. Sequencing used peripheral blood, obtained in a trial of Ad26.COV2.S vaccine versus placebo. The TCR originated in a person between 18 and 65 years old who received the Ad26.COV2.S COVID-19 vaccine or a placebo. The chain uses TRBV6-5 and TRBJ2-7, with D maybe TRBD1 (6 bases). DNA of the CDR3: TGTGCCAGCAGCGACAGGACATACTACGAGCAGTACTTC. This encodes CASSDRTYYEQYF.